The sequence of this T cell receptor beta chain was determined in a study of blood T cell repertoires in COVID-19. Study-wide context: Samples representing acute and convalescent COVID-19 were sourced from the United States, Italy and Spain. T cells, B-cell-depleted T cells, or PBMCs provided the cDNA or gDNA that served as material.

This CDR3 has 17 residues. CDR1 is SGDLS, CDR2 YYNGEE, per germline. The trim removed 0 bases at V and 0 bases at J, leaving 8 bases unmatched. Original data processing: Nucleated cell number was recorded as an estimate derived from reference gene primer amplification. The method was immunoSEQ multiplex PCR; TCRdb's version includes in-frame clones alone and lacks a portion of them. The DNA was the basis for D and trimming; V, J and clone size are from that table. The table lists more than 200,000 clones, about 79% of them singletons, with nearly 9% in the top ten. The origin of this receptor is a man older than 75 with acute or convalescent COVID-19. The sample taken for sequencing was peripheral blood. The chain combines TRBV9 with TRBJ2-7; 8 positions agree with TRBD1. The CDR3 is CASSVGMGTGSSYEQYF. CDR3 bases: TGTGCCAGCAGCGTAGGTATGGGGACAGGTTCCTCCTACGAGCAGTACTTC.